A single sample gave rise to the 2 T cell receptor beta chains below, sequenced in a study of blood T cell repertoires in COVID-19. Profiled with immunoSEQ multiplex PCR; TCRdb holds only in-frame clones, not every one. The repertoire includes a few hundred thousand clones, about nine tenths of them detected once, and roughly 2.3% sits in the top ten. Specimen: peripheral blood. Receptor source: a man aged 25-45 years who had recovered from COVID-19.

The genes are TRBV23-1 and TRBJ2-3, with 7 bases matching TRBD2. TRBV23-1 is an ORF, with its function uncertain. The J segment lost 2 bases and the V segment lost 3 bases, leaving 8 bases of the junction unmatched. CDR3 length: 16 residues. Written as DNA, the CDR3 is TGCGCCAGCAGTCAGAGCCGAAGGGACTACACAGATACGCAGTATTTT. It specifies CASSQSRRDYTDTQYF.

The chain uses TRBV7-2 and TRBJ2-7; 9 nucleotides agree with TRBD1. V lost 4 bases and J lost 7; bases outside the gene matches: 11. The CDR3 is 15 amino acids. CDR1 SGHTA and CDR2 FQGNSA come from the germline V gene. For the CDR3, the DNA is TGTGCCAGCAGCTCAAGACAGGGGGGACTGGAGGAGCAGTACTTC. Protein: CASSSRQGGLEEQYF.